Listed below are T cell receptor beta chains from one sample, sequenced in a study of cytomegalovirus exposure and HLA in healthy donors. Clones were read by immunoSEQ multiplex PCR, and TCRdb kept only the in-frame ones, dropping some. The profile shows over 100,000 clones, 10% of them singletons. The source material was PBMCs. The receptors stem from a man in his forties in good health and CMV-seropositive. Both conserved end residues are part of each CDR3. A D gene is named only where the DNA matches it firmly. Expanded clones get a size class; other rows say once, few or many, or leave the size out.

TRBD1,TRBJ1-2,NA,TRBV27,14,TGTGCCAGCAGTTTGGGACAGGGTTTTTATGGCTACACCTTC,CASSLGQGFYGYTF
NA,TRBJ1-2,few,TRBV29-1,13,TGCAGCGTTGGACGTGGGGGCAACTATGGCTACACCTTC,CSVGRGGNYGYTF
TRBD1,TRBJ2-2,NA,TRBV5-1,15,TGCGCCAGCACCTTACAGGGGTCCGACACCGGGGAGCTGTTTTTT,CASTLQGSDTGELFF
TRBD1,TRBJ2-3,NA,TRBV6-5,15,TGTGCCAGCAGTTACTCGTTAGGGGGCCCAGATACGCAGTATTTT,CASSYSLGGPDTQYF
TRBD1,TRBJ1-3,NA,TRBV6-1,14,TGTGCCAGCAGAGGGACAGGCTCTGGAAACACCATATATTTT,CASRGTGSGNTIYF
TRBD2,TRBJ2-1,many,TRBV2,16,TGTGCCAGCAGTGAAGCCGGGACTAGCTTTAACAATGAGCAGTTCTTC,CASSEAGTSFNNEQFF
TRBD2,TRBJ2-1,few,TRBV30,14,TGTGCCTGGAAATCGACTAGCGGGTTCAATGAGCAGTTCTTC,CAWKSTSGFNEQFF
NA,TRBJ1-2,NA,TRBV5-4,15,TGTGCCAGCAGCTTGGCGGACTACGCTAACTATGGCTACACCTTC,CASSLADYANYGYTF
TRBD1,TRBJ2-7,few,TRBV25-1,15,TGTGCCAGTGCCGCAGGGGGACACAGCAACTACGAGCAGTACTTC,CASAAGGHSNYEQYF
TRBD2,TRBJ2-1,NA,TRBV7-9,16,TGTGCCAGCAGCCGGACTAGCGGGAGTTCTGGTGGTGAGCAGTTCTTC,CASSRTSGSSGGEQFF
TRBD2,TRBJ2-3,NA,TRBV27,16,TGTGCCAGCAGTTACGCGGGACTAGTCCAAACAGATACGCAGTATTTT,CASSYAGLVQTDTQYF
NA,TRBJ2-3,NA,TRBV7-2,14,TGTGCCAGCAGCTTTATACGGACTAAAGATACGCAGTATTTT,CASSFIRTKDTQYF
NA,TRBJ1-4,few,TRBV19,12,TGTGCCAGTAGTCTCCAGGGAGGAAAACTGTTTTTT,CASSLQGGKLFF
NA,TRBJ1-5,NA,TRBV7-6,16,TGTGCCAGCAGCTTATCGTCCGGGTTCGGCAATCAGCCCCAGCATTTT,CASSLSSGFGNQPQHF
NA,TRBJ2-5,few,TRBV13,17,TGTGCCAGCAGCTTAGGGAGGTCGGGAAGGGCTCAAGAGACCCAGTACTTC,CASSLGRSGRAQETQYF
NA,TRBJ1-1,few,TRBV6-5,14,TGTGCCAGCAATGTTCAGGGTTTAGGCACTGAAGCTTTCTTT,CASNVQGLGTEAFF
TRBD1,TRBJ2-3,few,TRBV14,16,TGTGCCAGCAGCCAAGGGCAGGGGGCAGGCACAGATACGCAGTATTTT,CASSQGQGAGTDTQYF
NA,TRBJ2-7,NA,TRBV18,15,TGTGCCAGCTCACCAAACACAGGGTTTTCGTACGAGCAGTACTTC,CASSPNTGFSYEQYF
TRBD2,TRBJ2-1,few,TRBV5-5,16,TGCGCCAGCAGCCAAGACCCAGCGGGAGCCTTCAATGAGCAGTTCTTC,CASSQDPAGAFNEQFF
NA,TRBJ2-3,NA,TRBV6-5,13,TGTGCCAGCAGGGGCAGTAGCACAGATACGCAGTATTTT,CASRGSSTDTQYF
NA,TRBJ2-3,NA,TRBV5-4,14,TGTGCCAGCAGCCTGAGGACAAGCACAGATACGCAGTATTTT,CASSLRTSTDTQYF
TRBD2,TRBJ2-1,NA,TRBV11-3,15,TGTGCCAGCAGCTTAGGATCAGCGGGAGGGCATGAGCAGTTCTTC,CASSLGSAGGHEQFF
TRBD1,TRBJ1-1,few,TRBV6-4,14,TGTGCCGGCAGTGACTACTGGACAGGCCGTGAAGCTTTCTTT,CAGSDYWTGREAFF
NA,TRBJ2-6,once,TRBV21-1,15,TGTGCCAGCAGCTCCTGGAGGGCTGGGGCCAACGTCCTGACTTTC,CASSSWRAGANVLTF
NA,TRBJ1-5,few,TRBV19,16,TGTGCCAGTAGCCACAGGGCCGGATATAGCAATCAGCCCCAGCATTTT,CASSHRAGYSNQPQHF
NA,TRBJ1-5,few,TRBV5-1,16,TGCGCCAGCAGCTTGGTTTCGCAGTCTAGCAATCAGCCCCAGCATTTT,CASSLVSQSSNQPQHF
TRBD2,TRBJ2-7,NA,TRBV19,15,TGTGCCAGTAGTCTGGACACTAGCGGATTTTACGAGCAGTACTTC,CASSLDTSGFYEQYF
NA,TRBJ2-5,NA,TRBV27,15,TGTGCCAGCAGTTTTGGGGCAGGGGACGAAGAGACCCAGTACTTC,CASSFGAGDEETQYF
NA,TRBJ2-1,NA,TRBV7-8,14,TGTGCCAGCAGCGAGGGTAGACTCCGCAATGAGCAGTTCTTC,CASSEGRLRNEQFF
TRBD2,TRBJ2-5,few,TRBV9,14,TGTGCCAGCAGCCCCGGGAGGGTCCAAGAGACCCAGTACTTC,CASSPGRVQETQYF
TRBD1,TRBJ2-7,NA,TRBV18,14,TGTGCCAGCTCAACAGTCGAGACAGGGAGCGAGCAGTACTTC,CASSTVETGSEQYF
NA,TRBJ2-5,NA,TRBV7-3,13,TGTGCCAGCAGCTTATTAGCGGATCAGACCCAGTACTTC,CASSLLADQTQYF
TRBD1,TRBJ2-7,NA,TRBV15,14,TGTGCCACCAGCCCTAGGACAGGGTCCTACGAGCAGTACTTC,CATSPRTGSYEQYF
NA,TRBJ2-1,NA,TRBV5-6,15,TGTGCCAGCAGCTACGGACTGGAGAGAGGCAATGAGCAGTTCTTC,CASSYGLERGNEQFF
TRBD2,TRBJ2-7,NA,TRBV9,17,TGTGCCAGCAGCGTAGCCCCGGGACTAGCGGGGGGCTACGAGCAGTACTTC,CASSVAPGLAGGYEQYF
NA,TRBJ2-1,NA,TRBV30,13,TGTGCCTGGTCCTCGACTAACTACAATGAGCAGTTCTTC,CAWSSTNYNEQFF
TRBD2,TRBJ2-3,few,TRBV28,17,TGTGTAGCGGGGCGCTCTAAGGGGCTACACAGATACGATACGCAGTATTTT,CVAGRSKGLHRYDTQYF
NA,TRBJ2-1,NA,TRBV9,14,TGTGCCAGCAGCGTAGTTAGCCTAGCCAATGAGCAGTTCTTC,CASSVVSLANEQFF
TRBD2,TRBJ2-3,NA,TRBV7-8,15,TGTGCCAGCAGCTTCCCGGGACTAGGGGCAGATACGCAGTATTTT,CASSFPGLGADTQYF
TRBD1,TRBJ2-1,NA,TRBV5-8,17,TGTGCCAGCAGCATACAACCGGGACAGGGCATACGCAATGAGCAGTTCTTC,CASSIQPGQGIRNEQFF
TRBD1,TRBJ2-1,few,TRBV7-9,17,TGTGCCAGCAGCCTATACAGGGGGGTCGGCTCCTACAATGAGCAGTTCTTC,CASSLYRGVGSYNEQFF
NA,TRBJ2-3,NA,TRBV5-8,13,TGTGCCAGCGAGGGGGTAGGCACAGATACGCAGTATTTT,CASEGVGTDTQYF
NA,TRBJ1-1,few,TRBV7-9,14,TGTGCCAGCAGCCCTCATGGCAGGGACACTGAAGCTTTCTTT,CASSPHGRDTEAFF
NA,TRBJ2-5,NA,TRBV7-8,12,TGTGCCAGCAGCTTCGGGGATAAGACCCAGTACTTC,CASSFGDKTQYF
NA,TRBJ1-2,few,TRBV29-1,14,TGCAGCGTTGTGTACAGGGACACTTACTATGGCTACACCTTC,CSVVYRDTYYGYTF
TRBD1,TRBJ1-1,few,TRBV5-1,15,TGCGCCAGCAGCCGTCAACAGGGGGGGAACACTGAAGCTTTCTTT,CASSRQQGGNTEAFF
NA,TRBJ2-7,NA,TRBV5-1,14,TGCGCCAGCAGCGGTGGGACTTATCCCTACGAGCAGTACTTC,CASSGGTYPYEQYF
TRBD1,TRBJ2-7,few,TRBV2,13,TGTGCCACAAGTCAGGGGGCCATCTACGAGCAGTACTTC,CATSQGAIYEQYF
TRBD1,TRBJ2-2,NA,TRBV5-1,16,TGCGCCAGCAGCTTGGACGGACAGGGGGTAATGGGGGAGCTGTTTTTT,CASSLDGQGVMGELFF
NA,TRBJ1-5,NA,TRBV27,20,TGTGCCAGCAGTTTACCAGACTGGCGGTCTATCTCCGTGGGCAATCAGCCCCAGCATTTT,CASSLPDWRSISVGNQPQHF
TRBD1,TRBJ1-1,NA,TRBV28,14,TGTGCCAGCAATCTCCACAGGGGTGACACTGAAGCTTTCTTT,CASNLHRGDTEAFF
NA,TRBJ2-1,NA,TRBV13,15,TGTGCCAGCAGCCCGGGGTGGCCCCAGTTGGATGAGCAGTTCTTC,CASSPGWPQLDEQFF
NA,TRBJ2-2,few,TRBV11-2,16,TGTGCCAGCAGCTACGTAGGCGGGCGGAACACCGGGGAGCTGTTTTTT,CASSYVGGRNTGELFF